The present entry profiles one T cell receptor beta chain with its context. The data originate from a study of blood T cell repertoires in COVID-19. As for the study in general: COVID-19 samples from acute and convalescent phases originated in the United States, Italy and Spain. PBMCs, B-cell-depleted T cells, or T cells provided the cDNA or gDNA that made up the material.

As handled by the study authors: Amplified reference gene primers provided the basis for estimating nucleated cell counts. Profiled with immunoSEQ multiplex PCR; TCRdb holds only in-frame clones, not every one. The V and J calls and clone size come from that table; D and trimming were worked out from the DNA. The table records under 250,000 clones, about 79% of them present only once. The junction had 16 bases not matched to a gene; V was cut back by 3 bases and J by 0 bases. Germline V gene data show CDR1 as MDHEN and CDR2 as SYDVKM. The CDR3 loop spans 21 amino acids. This TCR came from a man aged 50-59 years with active or convalescent COVID-19. V gene TRBV28 combines with J gene TRBJ1-4; 10 nucleotides align to TRBD1. The sample was peripheral blood. CDR3 loop: CASSFLRRDRGIRATNEKLFF. The CDR3 DNA is TGTGCCAGCAGTTTTCTCCGCCGGGACAGGGGAATCCGTGCAACTAATGAAAAACTGTTTTTT.